This TCR beta chain was captured in a study of blood T cells in healthy people across ages. Using a J-beta primer mix together with a sample-barcoded 5' primer, a second PCR was run for roughly 6 to 12 cycles. Each CDR3 protein is one row after TCRdb ran MiXCR on the 5' RACE reads. This table has roughly 900,000 distinct CDR3 sequences, 29% appearing once. The CDR3 runs to 15 residues. V lost 0 bases and J 1 base, leaving 9 bases between the germline ends. Per germline, CDR1 LGHDT and CDR2 YNNKEL (reference sequence). The source material was blood. The gene calls are TRBV3-1 and TRBJ1-2; D unclear. The receptor was derived from an elderly woman in good health. CDR3 coding DNA: TGTGCCAGCAGCCAAGATAGTTCCTTTAACTATGGCTACACCTTC. This encodes CASSQDSSFNYGYTF.